This T cell receptor beta chain was sequenced during a study of blood T cells in healthy people across ages. Germline lookup yields CDR1 SQVTM and CDR2 ANQGSEA. This CDR3 spans 14 amino acids. V lost 4 bases to trimming and J lost 0 bases, with 9 bases between them. Findings and caveats of the study: It was not known whether donors were CMV positive (a possible confounder of expanded clonotype changes). Higher naive T cell percentage went strongly together with higher TCR beta diversity.

A J-beta primer mix and a sample-barcoded 5' primer were used in a second PCR of about 7 to 12 cycles. TCRdb redid the calling of the 5' RACE reads with MiXCR, one entry per CDR3 protein. Of hundreds of thousands of distinct CDR3 sequences listed, more than 45% are singletons. As concerns this clonotype: No antigen is known for it. A much more abundant neighbour one base away suggests this may be a read error.

Sequencing was done on a sample of blood. The genes are TRBV29-1 and TRBJ1-4; D is undetermined. The receptor comes from an elderly woman in good health. The CDR3 DNA reads TGCAGCGTTGGAGGACGGACAACTAATGAAAAACTGTTTTTT. Amino acid sequence: CSVGGRTTNEKLFF.